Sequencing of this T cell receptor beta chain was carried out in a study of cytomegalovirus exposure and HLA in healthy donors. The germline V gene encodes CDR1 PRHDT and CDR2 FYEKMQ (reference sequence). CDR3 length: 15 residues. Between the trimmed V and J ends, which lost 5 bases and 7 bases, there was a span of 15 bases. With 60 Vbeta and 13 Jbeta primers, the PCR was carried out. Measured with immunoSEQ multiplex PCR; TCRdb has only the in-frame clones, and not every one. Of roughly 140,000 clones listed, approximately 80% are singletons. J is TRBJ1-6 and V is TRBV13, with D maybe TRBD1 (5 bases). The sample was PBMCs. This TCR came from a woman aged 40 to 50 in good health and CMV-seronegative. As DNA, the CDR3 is TGTGCCAGCAGCACGCGACAGAAGAGGAATTCACCCCTCCACTTT. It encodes CASSTRQKRNSPLHF.